A single TCR beta chain is shown here with its context. What it binds is not known. Method: immunoSEQ multiplex PCR; TCRdb's copy keeps in-frame clones and lacks some. The sample lists 14,000 to 15,000 clones; approximately 96% were seen once. The sample comes from a study of graft-versus-host responses after intestinal transplantation. On the study more broadly: The transplants performed in recipients were multivisceral, liver-intestinal, or isolated intestinal. Tacrolimus plus steroids were given to all recipients for about three years, preceded by anti-thymocyte globulin induction.

The study, taken as a whole, reports: GvH clones occurred in recipient marrow; some first appeared in ileum or blood.

The input for sequencing was PBMCs, taken 9 days after transplant. This TCR was sampled from a human patient who received an intestinal transplant, so some T cells may come from the graft donor.

CDR3 DNA: TGTGCCAGCAGTTTGGACAGGGCCTCTACGGGTGATACGCAGTATTTT. It codes for CASSLDRASTGDTQYF. The chain joins TRBV28 to TRBJ2-3; 8 positions agree with TRBD1. This CDR3 is 16 amino acids long. Germline V gene data show CDR1 as MDHEN and CDR2 as SYDVKM. V trimming: 3 bases; J trimming: 6 bases; junction bases outside the gene matches: 11.